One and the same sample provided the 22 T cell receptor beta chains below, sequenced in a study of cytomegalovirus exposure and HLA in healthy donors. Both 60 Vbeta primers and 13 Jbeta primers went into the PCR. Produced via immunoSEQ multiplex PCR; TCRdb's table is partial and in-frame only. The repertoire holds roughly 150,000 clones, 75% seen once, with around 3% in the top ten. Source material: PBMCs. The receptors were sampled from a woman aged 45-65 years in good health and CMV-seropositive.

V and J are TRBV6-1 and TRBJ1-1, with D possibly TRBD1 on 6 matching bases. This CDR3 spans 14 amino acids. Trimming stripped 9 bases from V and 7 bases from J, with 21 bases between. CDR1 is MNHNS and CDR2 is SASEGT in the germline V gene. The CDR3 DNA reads TGTGCCAGTAGAGCCCCACGGGGGGCGGTTGAAGCTTTCTTT. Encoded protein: CASRAPRGAVEAFF.

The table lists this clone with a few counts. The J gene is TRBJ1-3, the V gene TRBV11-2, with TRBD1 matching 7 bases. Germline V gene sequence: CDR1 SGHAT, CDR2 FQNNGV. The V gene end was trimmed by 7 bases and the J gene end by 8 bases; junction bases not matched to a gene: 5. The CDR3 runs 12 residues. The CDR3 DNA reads TGTGCCAGCAACCAGCAGGGGGACACCATATATTTT. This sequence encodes CASNQQGDTIYF. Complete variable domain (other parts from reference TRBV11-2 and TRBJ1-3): EAGVAQSPRYKIIEKRQSVAFWCNPISGHATLYWYQQILGQGPKLLIQFQNNGVVDDSQLPKDRFSAERLKGVDSTLKIQPAKLEDSAVYLCASNQQGDTIYFGEGSWLTVV.

The CDR3 DNA sequence: TGTGCCAGCAGCTCTTACAGGGGACTGAGTTCACCCCTCCACTTT. This codes for CASSSYRGLSSPLHF. V is TRBV7-9 and J is TRBJ1-6; TRBD1 agrees at 7 bases. CDR1 is SEHNR, CDR2 FQNEAQ, per germline (reference sequence). With V trimmed by 4 bases and J by 9 bases, 9 bases remained unmatched. The CDR3 is made up of 15 amino acids.

CDR3 bases: TGTGCCAGCAGCCCATACGGGGGAACCGTAGGTGTAGAGACCCAGTACTTC. This sequence encodes CASSPYGGTVGVETQYF. The chain couples TRBV9 to TRBJ2-5; TRBD2 is a possible D gene (6 bases). The length of the CDR3 is 17 residues. CDR1 SGDLS and CDR2 YYNGEE come from the germline V gene. V lost 4 bases and J lost 4, with 23 bases in between.

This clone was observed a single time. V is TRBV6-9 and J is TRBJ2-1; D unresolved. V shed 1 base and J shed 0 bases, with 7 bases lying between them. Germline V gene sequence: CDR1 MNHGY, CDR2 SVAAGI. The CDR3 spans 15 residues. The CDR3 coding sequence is TGTGCCAGCAGTTATTTCAGAAGCTCCTACAATGAGCAGTTCTTC. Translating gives CASSYFRSSYNEQFF.

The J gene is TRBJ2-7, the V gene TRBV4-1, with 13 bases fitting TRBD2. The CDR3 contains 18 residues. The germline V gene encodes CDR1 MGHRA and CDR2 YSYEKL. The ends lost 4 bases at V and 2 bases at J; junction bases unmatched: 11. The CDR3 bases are TGCGCCAGCAGCCGGGACGCCGGGACTAGCGGGGACGCCTACGAGCAGTACTTC. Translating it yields CASSRDAGTSGDAYEQYF.

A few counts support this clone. CDR3 sequence reads: CASSHRASPLHF. As DNA, the CDR3 is TGTGCCAGCAGCCACAGGGCTTCACCCCTCCACTTT. V is TRBV7-2 and J is TRBJ1-6; D may be TRBD1 (6 bases). The CDR3 is 12 residues long. From germline, CDR1 is SGHTA and CDR2 FQGNSA. Trimming removed 5 bases from V and 9 bases from J, with 8 bases in between. The full variable domain, its missing parts supplied by reference TRBV7-2 and TRBJ1-6, is GAGVSQSPSNKVTEKGKDVELRCDPISGHTALYWYRQSLGQGLEFLIYFQGNSAPDKSGLPSDRFSAERTGGSVSTLTIQRTQQEDSAVYLCASSHRASPLHFGNGTRLTVT.

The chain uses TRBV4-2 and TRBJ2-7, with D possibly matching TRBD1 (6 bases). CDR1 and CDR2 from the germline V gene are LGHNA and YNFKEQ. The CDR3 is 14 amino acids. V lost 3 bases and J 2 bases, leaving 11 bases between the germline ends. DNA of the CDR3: TGTGCCAGCAGCCAGGCCGGGACACCCTACGAGCAGTACTTC. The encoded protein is CASSQAGTPYEQYF.

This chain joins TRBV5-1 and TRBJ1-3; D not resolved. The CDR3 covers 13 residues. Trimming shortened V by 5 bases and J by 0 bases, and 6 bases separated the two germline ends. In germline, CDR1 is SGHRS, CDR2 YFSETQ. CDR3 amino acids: CASRWSSGNTIYF. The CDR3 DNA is TGCGCCAGCAGGTGGAGCTCTGGAAACACCATATATTTT.

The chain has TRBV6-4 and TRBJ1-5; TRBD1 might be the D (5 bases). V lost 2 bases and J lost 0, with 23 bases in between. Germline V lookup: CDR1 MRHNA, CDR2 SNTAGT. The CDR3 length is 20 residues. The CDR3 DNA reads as TGTGCCAGCAGTGACGACTCCACAGGCCCGAAAGGAGATAGCAATCAGCCCCAGCATTTT. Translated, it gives CASSDDSTGPKGDSNQPQHF.

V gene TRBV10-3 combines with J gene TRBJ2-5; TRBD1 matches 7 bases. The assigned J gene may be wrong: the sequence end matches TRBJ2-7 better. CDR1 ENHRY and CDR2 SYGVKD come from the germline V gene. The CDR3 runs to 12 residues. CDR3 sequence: CASRDSTYEQYF. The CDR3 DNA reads TGTGCCAGCCGGGACAGCACCTACGAGCAGTACTTC.

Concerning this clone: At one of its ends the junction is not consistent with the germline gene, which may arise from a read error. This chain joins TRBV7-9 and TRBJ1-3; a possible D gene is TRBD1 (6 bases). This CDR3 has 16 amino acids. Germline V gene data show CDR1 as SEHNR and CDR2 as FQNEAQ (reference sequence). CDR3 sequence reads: CSSSVWGQRSGNTIYF. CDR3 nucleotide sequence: TGTTCCAGCAGCGTCTGGGGACAACGCTCTGGAAACACCATATATTTT.

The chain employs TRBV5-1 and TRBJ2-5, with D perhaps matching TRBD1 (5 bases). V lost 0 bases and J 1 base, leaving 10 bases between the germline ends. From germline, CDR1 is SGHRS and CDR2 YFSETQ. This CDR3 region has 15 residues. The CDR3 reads CASSLGRVPQETQYF. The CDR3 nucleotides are TGCGCCAGCAGCTTGGGCAGGGTACCCCAAGAGACCCAGTACTTC.

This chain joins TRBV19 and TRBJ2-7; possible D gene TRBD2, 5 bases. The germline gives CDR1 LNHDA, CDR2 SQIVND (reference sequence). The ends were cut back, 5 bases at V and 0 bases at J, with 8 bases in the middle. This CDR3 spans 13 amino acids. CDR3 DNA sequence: TGTGCCAGTAGTGCCCGGGGCTCCTACGAGCAGTACTTC. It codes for CASSARGSYEQYF.

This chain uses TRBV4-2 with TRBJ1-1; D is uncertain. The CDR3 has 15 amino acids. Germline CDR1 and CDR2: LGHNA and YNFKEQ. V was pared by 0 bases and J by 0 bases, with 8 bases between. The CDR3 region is CASSQERVMNTEAFF. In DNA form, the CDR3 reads TGTGCCAGCAGCCAAGAACGGGTCATGAACACTGAAGCTTTCTTT.

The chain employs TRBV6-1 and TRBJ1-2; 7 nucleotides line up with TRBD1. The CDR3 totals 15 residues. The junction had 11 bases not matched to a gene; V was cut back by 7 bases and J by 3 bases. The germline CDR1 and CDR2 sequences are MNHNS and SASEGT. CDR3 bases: TGTGCCAGCACCTTATCACAGGGGACCCACTATGGCTACACCTTC. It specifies CASTLSQGTHYGYTF.

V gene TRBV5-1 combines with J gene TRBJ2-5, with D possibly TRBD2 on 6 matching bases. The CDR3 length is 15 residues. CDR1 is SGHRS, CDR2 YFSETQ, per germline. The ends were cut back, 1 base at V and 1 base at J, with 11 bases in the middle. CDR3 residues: CASSLTGGSQETQYF. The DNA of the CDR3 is TGCGCCAGCAGCTTGACCGGGGGATCCCAAGAGACCCAGTACTTC.

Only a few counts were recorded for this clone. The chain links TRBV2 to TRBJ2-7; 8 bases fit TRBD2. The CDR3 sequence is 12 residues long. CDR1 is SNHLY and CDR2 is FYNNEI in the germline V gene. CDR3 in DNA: TGTGCTAGCGGGGCAGGGGATTACGAGCAGTACTTC. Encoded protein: CASGAGDYEQYF.

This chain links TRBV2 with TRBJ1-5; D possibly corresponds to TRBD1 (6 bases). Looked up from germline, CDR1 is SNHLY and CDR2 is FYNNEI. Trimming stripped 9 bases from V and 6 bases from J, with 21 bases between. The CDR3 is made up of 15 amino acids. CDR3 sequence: CASEKGGGMGQPQHF. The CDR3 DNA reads TGTGCCAGTGAAAAGGGCGGGGGCATGGGTCAGCCCCAGCATTTT.

In DNA, the CDR3 is TGTGCCAGCAGCGTACTTACAGCGGGGGGGCTTACAGATACGCAGTATTTT. Its protein is CASSVLTAGGLTDTQYF. The genes are TRBV9 and TRBJ2-3, with 10 bases aligning to TRBD2. CDR3 length equals 17 residues. With 1 base clipped from V and 3 bases from J, the junction kept 8 bases outside the gene matches. CDR1 is SGDLS and CDR2 is YYNGEE in the germline V gene.

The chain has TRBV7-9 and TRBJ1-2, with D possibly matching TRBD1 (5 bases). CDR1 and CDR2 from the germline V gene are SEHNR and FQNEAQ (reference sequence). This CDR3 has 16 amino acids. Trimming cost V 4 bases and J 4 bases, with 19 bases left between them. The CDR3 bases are TGTGCCAGCAGCTCTGACAGATCATTCCCCCTCTATGGCTACACCTTC. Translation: CASSSDRSFPLYGYTF.

CDR3 DNA: TGTGCCAGCAGCGCTAGCGACAGGGGTGAGGGCGAGCAGTACTTC. The encoded protein is CASSASDRGEGEQYF. The chain employs TRBV5-4 and TRBJ2-7; the match to TRBD1 covers 8 bases. Germline CDR1 and CDR2: SGHNT and YYREEE (reference sequence). This CDR3 comprises 15 residues. The junction had 12 bases not matched to a gene; V was cut back by 4 bases and J by 6 bases.